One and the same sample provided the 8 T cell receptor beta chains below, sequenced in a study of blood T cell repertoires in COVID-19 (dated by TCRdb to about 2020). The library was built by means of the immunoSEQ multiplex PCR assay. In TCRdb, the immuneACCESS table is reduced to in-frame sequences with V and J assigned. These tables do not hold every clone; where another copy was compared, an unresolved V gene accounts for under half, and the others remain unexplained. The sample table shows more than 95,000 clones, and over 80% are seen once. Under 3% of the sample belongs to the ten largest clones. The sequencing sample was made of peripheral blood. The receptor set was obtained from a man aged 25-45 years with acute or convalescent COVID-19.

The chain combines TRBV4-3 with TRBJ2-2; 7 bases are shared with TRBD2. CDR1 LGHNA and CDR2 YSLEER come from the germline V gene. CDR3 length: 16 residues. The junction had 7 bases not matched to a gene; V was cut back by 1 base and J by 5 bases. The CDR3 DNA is TGCGCCAGCAGCCAAGGTCCGGGGGGTAGTACCGGGGAGCTGTTTTTT. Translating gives CASSQGPGGSTGELFF.

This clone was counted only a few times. The CDR3 sequence is CASSSTGRADTQYF. CDR3 nucleotides: TGTGCCAGCAGTTCCACTGGGCGCGCAGATACGCAGTATTTT. The chain links TRBV6-5 to TRBJ2-3; no clear D. V was cut by 4 bases and J by 4 bases, with 12 bases left in between. This CDR3 is built from 14 residues. Germline values: CDR1 MNHEY, CDR2 SVGAGI.

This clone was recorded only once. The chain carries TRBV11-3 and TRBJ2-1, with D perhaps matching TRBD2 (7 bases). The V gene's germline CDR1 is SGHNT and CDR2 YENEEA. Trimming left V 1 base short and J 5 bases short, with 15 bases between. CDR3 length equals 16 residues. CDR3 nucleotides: TGTGCCAGCAGCTTAGGGCGGGGGCTCGATCACAATGAGCAGTTCTTC. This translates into CASSLGRGLDHNEQFF. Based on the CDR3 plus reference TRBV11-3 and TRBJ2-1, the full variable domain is EAGVVQSPRYKIIEKKQPVAFWCNPISGHNTLYWYLQNLGQGPELLIRYENEEAVDDSQLPKDRFSAERLKGVDSTLKIQPAELGDSAVYLCASSLGRGLDHNEQFFGPGTRLTVL.

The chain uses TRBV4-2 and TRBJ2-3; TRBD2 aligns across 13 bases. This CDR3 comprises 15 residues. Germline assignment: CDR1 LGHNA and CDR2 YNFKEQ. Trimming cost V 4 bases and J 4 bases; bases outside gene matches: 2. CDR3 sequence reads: CASSRTSGSADTQYF. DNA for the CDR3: TGTGCCAGCAGCCGGACTAGCGGGAGTGCAGATACGCAGTATTTT.

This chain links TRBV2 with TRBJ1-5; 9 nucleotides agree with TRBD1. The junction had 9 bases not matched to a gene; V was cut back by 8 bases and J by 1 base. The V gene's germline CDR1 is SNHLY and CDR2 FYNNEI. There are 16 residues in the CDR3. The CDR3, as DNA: TGTGCCAGCGCTGGATCCGGGACAGGGAGCAATCAGCCCCAGCATTTT. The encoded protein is CASAGSGTGSNQPQHF.

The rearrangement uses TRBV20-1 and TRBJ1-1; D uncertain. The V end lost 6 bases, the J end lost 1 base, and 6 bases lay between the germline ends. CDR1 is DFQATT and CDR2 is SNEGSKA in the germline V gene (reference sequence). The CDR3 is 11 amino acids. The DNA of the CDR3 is TGCAGTGCACTTCAGAACACTGAAGCTTTCTTT. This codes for CSALQNTEAFF.

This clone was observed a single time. DNA of the CDR3: TGTGCCAGCAGCCTTGGGACAGGCGGCTACGAGCAGTACTTC. Encoded protein: CASSLGTGGYEQYF. V is TRBV5-6 and J is TRBJ2-7, with TRBD1 identical over 8 bases. The germline V gene encodes CDR1 SGHDT and CDR2 YYEEEE. Unmatched junction bases numbered 6, after V lost 4 bases and J lost 3 bases. The CDR3 is 14 residues long.

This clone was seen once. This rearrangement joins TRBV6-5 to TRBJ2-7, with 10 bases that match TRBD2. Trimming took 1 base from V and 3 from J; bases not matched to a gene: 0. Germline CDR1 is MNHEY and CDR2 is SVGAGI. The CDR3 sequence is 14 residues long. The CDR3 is CASSYWTSGYEQYF. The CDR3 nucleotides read TGTGCCAGCAGTTACTGGACTAGCGGCTACGAGCAGTACTTC.